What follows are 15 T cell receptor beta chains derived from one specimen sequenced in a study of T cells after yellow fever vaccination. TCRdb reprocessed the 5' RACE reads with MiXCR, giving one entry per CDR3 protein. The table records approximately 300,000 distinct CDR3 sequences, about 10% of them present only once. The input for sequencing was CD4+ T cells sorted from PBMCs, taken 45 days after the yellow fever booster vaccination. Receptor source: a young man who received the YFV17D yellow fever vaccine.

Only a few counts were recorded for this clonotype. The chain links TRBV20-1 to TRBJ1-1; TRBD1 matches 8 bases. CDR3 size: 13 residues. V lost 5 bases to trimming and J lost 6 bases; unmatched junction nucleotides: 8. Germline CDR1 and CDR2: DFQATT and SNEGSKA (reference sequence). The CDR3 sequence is CSAPAGGWSEAFF. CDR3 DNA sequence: TGCAGTGCTCCGGCAGGGGGCTGGTCTGAAGCTTTCTTT.

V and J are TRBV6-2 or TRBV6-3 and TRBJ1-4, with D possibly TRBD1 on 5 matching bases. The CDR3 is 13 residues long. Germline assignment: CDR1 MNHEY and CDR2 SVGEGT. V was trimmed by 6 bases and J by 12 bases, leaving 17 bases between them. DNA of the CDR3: TGTGCCAGCAGCTCAAATCCCGGGACGGAACTGTTTTTT. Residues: CASSSNPGTELFF.

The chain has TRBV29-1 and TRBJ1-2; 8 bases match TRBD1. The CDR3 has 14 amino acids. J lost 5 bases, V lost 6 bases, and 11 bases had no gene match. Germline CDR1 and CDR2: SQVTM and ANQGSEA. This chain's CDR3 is CSVTWDRRVYGYTF. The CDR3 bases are TGCAGCGTGACTTGGGACAGGCGCGTTTATGGCTACACCTTC. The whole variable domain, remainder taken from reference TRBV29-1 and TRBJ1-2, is SAVISQKPSRDICQRGTSLTIQCQVDSQVTMMFWYRQQPGQSLTLIATANQGSEATYESGFVIDKFPISRPNLTFSTLTVSNMSPEDSSIYLCSVTWDRRVYGYTFGSGTRLTVV.

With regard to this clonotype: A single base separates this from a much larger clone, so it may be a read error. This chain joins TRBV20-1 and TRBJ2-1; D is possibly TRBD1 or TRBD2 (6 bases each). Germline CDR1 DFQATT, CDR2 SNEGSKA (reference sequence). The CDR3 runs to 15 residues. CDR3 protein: CSAPRGSGSYNEKFF. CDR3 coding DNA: TGCAGTGCGCCCAGGGGTAGCGGCTCCTACAATGAGAAGTTCTTC.

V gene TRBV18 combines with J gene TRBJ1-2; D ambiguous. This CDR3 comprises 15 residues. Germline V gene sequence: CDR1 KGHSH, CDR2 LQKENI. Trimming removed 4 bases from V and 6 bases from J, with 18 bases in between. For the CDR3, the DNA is TGTGCCAGCTCACTTTTTAAGACCTCCGGAGATGGCTACACCTTC. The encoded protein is CASSLFKTSGDGYTF. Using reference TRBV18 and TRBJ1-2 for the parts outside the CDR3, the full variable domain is NAGVMQNPRHLVRRRGQEARLRCSPMKGHSHVYWYRQLPEEGLKFMVYLQKENIIDESGMPKERFSAEFPKEGPSILRIQQVVRGDSAAYFCASSLFKTSGDGYTFGSGTRLTVV.

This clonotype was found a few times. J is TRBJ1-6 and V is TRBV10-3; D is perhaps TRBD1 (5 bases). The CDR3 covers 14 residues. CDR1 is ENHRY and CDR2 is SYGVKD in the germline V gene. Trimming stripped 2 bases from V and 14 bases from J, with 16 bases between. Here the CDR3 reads CAISEGDGWGALHF. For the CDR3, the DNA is TGTGCCATCAGTGAGGGGGACGGCTGGGGGGCCCTCCACTTT.

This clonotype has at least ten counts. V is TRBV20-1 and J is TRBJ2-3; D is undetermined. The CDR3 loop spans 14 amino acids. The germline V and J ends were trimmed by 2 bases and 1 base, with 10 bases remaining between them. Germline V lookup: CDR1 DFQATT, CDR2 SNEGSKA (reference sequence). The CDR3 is CSARSETGTDTQYF. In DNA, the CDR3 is TGCAGTGCTAGATCAGAAACGGGCACAGATACGCAGTATTTT.

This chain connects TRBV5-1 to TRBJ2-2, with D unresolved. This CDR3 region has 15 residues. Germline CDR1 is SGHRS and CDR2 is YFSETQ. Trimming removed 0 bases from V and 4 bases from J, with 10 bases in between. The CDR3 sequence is CASSLAGLSTGELFF. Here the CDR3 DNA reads TGCGCCAGCAGCTTGGCAGGTTTAAGCACCGGGGAGCTGTTTTTT.

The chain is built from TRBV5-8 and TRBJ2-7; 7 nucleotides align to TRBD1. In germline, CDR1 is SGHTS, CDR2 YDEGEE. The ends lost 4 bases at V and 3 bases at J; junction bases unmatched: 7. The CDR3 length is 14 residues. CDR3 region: CASSRSGQIYEQYF. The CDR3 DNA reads TGTGCCAGCAGCCGTTCGGGACAGATCTACGAGCAGTACTTC.

The CDR3 is CASSQGRGRVTGANVLTF. The CDR3 DNA reads as TGTGCCAGCAGCCAGGGCAGGGGGCGAGTAACTGGGGCCAACGTCCTGACTTTC. The chain uses TRBV11-2 and TRBJ2-6; 8 bases agree with TRBD1. The germline CDR1 and CDR2 sequences are SGHAT and FQNNGV. The trim removed 5 bases at V and 2 bases at J, leaving 11 bases unmatched. The length of the CDR3 is 18 residues. The whole variable domain, filled in from reference TRBV11-2 and TRBJ2-6, reads EAGVAQSPRYKIIEKRQSVAFWCNPISGHATLYWYQQILGQGPKLLIQFQNNGVVDDSQLPKDRFSAERLKGVDSTLKIQPAKLEDSAVYLCASSQGRGRVTGANVLTFGAGSRLTVL.

The CDR3 DNA sequence: TGCGCCAGCAGCTTGCTCGGGGGGCAAGAGACCCAGTACTTC. This gives the protein CASSLLGGQETQYF. The chain combines TRBV5-1 with TRBJ2-5; 7 positions agree with TRBD2. CDR3 length equals 14 residues. Trimming at V came to 1 base and at J to 2 bases, leaving 2 bases not matched to a gene. CDR1 and CDR2 from the germline V gene are SGHRS and YFSETQ. The full variable domain, its missing parts supplied by reference TRBV5-1 and TRBJ2-5, is KAGVTQTPRYLIKTRGQQVTLSCSPISGHRSVSWYQQTPGQGLQFLFEYFSETQRNKGNFPGRFSGRQFSNSRSEMNVSTLELGDSALYLCASSLLGGQETQYFGPGTRLLVL.

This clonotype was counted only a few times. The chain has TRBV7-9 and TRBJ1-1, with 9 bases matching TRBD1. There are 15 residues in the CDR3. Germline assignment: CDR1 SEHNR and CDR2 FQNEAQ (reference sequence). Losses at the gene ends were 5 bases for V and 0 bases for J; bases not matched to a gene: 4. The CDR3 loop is CASSLTGGMNTEAFF. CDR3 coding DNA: TGTGCCAGCAGCCTGACAGGGGGGATGAACACTGAAGCTTTCTTT. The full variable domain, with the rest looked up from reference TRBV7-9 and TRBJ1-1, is DTGVSQNPRHKITKRGQNVTFRCDPISEHNRLYWYRQTLGQGPEFLTYFQNEAQLEKSRLLSDRFSAERPKGSFSTLEIQRTEQGDSAMYLCASSLTGGMNTEAFFGQGTRLTVV.

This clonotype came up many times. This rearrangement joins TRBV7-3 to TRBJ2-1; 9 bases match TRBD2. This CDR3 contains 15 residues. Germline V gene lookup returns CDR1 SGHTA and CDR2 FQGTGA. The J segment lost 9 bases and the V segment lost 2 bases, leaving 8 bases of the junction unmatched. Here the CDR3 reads CASSLVSSGGGEQFF. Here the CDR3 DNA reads TGTGCCAGCAGCTTAGTTAGTAGCGGGGGTGGTGAGCAGTTCTTC.

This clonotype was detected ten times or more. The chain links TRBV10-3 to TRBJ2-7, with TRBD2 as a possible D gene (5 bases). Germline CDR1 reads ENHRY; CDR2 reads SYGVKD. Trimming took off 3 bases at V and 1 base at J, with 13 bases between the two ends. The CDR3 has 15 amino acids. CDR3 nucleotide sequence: TGTGCCATCAGTGAAAATCTAGCTAAGTCCTACGAGCAGTACTTC. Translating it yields CAISENLAKSYEQYF.

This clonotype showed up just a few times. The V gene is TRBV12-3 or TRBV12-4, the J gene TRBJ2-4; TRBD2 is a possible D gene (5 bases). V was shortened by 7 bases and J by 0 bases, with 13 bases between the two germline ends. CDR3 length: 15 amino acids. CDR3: CASTSSNLAKNIQYF. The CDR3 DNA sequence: TGTGCCAGCACCTCTAGCAACCTAGCCAAAAACATTCAGTACTTC.